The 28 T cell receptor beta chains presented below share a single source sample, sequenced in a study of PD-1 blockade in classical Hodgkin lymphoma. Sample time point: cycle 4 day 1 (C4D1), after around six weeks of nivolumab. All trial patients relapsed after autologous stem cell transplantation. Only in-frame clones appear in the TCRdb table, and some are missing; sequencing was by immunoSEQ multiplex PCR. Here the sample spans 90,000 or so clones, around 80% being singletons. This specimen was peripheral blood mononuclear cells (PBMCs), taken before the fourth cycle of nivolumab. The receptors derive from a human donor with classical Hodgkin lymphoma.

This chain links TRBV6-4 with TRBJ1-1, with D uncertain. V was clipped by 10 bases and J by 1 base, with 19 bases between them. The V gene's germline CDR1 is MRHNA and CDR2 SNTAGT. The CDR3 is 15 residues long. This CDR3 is CATKKRRRENTEAFF. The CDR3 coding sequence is TGTGCCACCAAGAAGCGCAGAAGGGAGAACACTGAAGCTTTCTTT.

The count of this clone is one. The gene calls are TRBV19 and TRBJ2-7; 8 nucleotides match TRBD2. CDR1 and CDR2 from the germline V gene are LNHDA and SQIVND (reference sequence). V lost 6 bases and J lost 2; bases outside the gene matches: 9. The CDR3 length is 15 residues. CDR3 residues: CASSNPGTSTYEQYF. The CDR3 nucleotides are TGTGCCAGTAGCAACCCCGGGACTAGTACCTACGAGCAGTACTTC.

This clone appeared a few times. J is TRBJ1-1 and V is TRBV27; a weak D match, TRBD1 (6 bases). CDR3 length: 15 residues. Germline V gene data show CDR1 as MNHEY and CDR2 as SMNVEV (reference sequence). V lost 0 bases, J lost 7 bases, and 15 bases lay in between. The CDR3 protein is CASSLSRLGHSEAFF. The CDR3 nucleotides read TGTGCCAGCAGTTTATCGAGGTTGGGACACAGTGAAGCTTTCTTT.

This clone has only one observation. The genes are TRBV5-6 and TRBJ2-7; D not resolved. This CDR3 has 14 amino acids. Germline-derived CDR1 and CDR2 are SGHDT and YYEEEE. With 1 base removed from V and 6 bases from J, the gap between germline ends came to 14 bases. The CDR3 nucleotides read TGTGCCAGCAGCTTGCCGGTGATGGGGTTCGAGCAGTACTTC. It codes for CASSLPVMGFEQYF.

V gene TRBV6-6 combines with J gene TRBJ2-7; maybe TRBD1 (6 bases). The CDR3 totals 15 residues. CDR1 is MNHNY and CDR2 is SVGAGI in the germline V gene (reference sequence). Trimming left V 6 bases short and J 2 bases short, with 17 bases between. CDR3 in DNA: TGTGCCAGCAGGAGACAGGTCCCTGAGCCCTACGAGCAGTACTTC. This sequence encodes CASRRQVPEPYEQYF.

The CDR3 coding sequence is TGCGCCAGCAGCTTGGATGAGCTGTTGGGAGGGGCCAACGTCCTGACTTTC. Its protein is CASSLDELLGGANVLTF. The V gene is TRBV5-1, the J gene TRBJ2-6; D not certain. CDR3 length equals 17 residues. Germline V lookup: CDR1 SGHRS, CDR2 YFSETQ. V was shortened by 0 bases and J by 4 bases, with 14 bases between the two germline ends.

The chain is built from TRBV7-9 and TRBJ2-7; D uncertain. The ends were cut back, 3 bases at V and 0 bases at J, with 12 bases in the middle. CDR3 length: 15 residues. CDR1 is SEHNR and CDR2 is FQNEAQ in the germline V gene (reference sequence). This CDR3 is CASSLGTAYSYEQYF. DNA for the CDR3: TGTGCCAGCAGCTTGGGCACAGCTTACTCCTACGAGCAGTACTTC.

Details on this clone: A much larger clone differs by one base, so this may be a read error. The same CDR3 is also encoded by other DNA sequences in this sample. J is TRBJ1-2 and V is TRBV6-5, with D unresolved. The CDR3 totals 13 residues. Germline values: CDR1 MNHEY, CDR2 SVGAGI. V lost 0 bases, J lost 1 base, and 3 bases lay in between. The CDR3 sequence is CASSYSGNYGYTF. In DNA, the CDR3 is TGTGCCAGCAGTTACTCGGGTAACTATGGCTACACCTTC.

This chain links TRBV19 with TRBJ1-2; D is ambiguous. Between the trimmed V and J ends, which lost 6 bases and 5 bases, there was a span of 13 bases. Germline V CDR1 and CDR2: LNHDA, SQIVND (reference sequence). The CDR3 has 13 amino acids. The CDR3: CASSPRGGYGYTF. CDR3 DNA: TGTGCCAGTAGCCCACGCGGAGGGTATGGCTACACCTTC.

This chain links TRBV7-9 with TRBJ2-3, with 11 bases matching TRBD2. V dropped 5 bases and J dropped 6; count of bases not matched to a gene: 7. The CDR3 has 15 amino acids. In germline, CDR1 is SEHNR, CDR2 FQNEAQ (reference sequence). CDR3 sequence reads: CASSQAGLAVDTQYF. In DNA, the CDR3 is TGTGCCAGCAGCCAAGCGGGACTAGCGGTGGATACGCAGTATTTT.

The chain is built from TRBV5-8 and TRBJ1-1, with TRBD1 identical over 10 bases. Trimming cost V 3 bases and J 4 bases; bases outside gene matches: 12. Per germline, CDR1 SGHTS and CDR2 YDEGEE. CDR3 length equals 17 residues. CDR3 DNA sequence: TGTGCCAGCAGCTGGATGACGACAGGGGGCGGCGGCACTGAAGCTTTCTTT. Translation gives CASSWMTTGGGGTEAFF.

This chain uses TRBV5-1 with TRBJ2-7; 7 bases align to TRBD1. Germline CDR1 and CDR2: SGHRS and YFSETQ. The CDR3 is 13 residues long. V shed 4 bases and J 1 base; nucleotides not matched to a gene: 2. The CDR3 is CASSDRASYEQYF. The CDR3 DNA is TGCGCCAGCAGCGACAGGGCGTCCTACGAGCAGTACTTC.

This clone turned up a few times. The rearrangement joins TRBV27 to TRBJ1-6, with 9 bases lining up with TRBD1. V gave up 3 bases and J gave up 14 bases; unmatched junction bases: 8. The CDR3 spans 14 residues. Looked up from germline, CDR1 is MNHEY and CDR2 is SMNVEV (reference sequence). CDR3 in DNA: TGTGCCAGCAGTTTCCTCCGGGACAGGGTGACCCTCCACTTT. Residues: CASSFLRDRVTLHF.

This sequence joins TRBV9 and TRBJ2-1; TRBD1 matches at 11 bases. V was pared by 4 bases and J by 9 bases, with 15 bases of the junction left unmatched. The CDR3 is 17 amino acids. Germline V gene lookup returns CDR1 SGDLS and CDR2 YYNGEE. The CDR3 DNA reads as TGTGCCAGCAGCCTTCATACCGGGACAGGGGGGACGGGTGAGCAGTTCTTC. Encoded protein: CASSLHTGTGGTGEQFF.

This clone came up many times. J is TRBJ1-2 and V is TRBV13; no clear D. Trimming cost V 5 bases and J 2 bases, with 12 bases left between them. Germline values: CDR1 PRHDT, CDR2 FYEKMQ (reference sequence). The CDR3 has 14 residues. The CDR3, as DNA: TGTGCCAGCAGCCTCACCCAGGCCAACTATGGCTACACCTTC. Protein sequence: CASSLTQANYGYTF.

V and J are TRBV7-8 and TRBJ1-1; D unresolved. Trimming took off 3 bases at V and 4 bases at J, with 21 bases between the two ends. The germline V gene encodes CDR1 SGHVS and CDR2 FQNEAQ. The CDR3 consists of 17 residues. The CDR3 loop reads CASSFDLMAWKSTEAFF. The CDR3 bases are TGTGCCAGCAGCTTTGATCTAATGGCCTGGAAGTCCACTGAAGCTTTCTTT.

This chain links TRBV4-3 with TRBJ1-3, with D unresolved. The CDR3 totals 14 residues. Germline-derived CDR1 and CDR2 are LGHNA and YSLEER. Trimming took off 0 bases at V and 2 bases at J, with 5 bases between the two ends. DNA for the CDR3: TGCGCCAGCAGCCAAGACACAGCTGGAAACACCATATATTTT. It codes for CASSQDTAGNTIYF.

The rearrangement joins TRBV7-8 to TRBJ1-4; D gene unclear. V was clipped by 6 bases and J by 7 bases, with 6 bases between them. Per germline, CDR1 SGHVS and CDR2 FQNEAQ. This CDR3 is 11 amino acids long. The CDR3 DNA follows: TGTGCCAGCAGGAATAGTGAAAAACTGTTTTTT. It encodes CASRNSEKLFF.

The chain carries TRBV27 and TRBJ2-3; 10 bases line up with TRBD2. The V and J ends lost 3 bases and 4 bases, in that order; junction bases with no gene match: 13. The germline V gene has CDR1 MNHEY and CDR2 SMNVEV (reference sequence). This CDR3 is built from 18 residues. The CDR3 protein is CASSFRGWSGRGADTQYF. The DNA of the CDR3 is TGTGCCAGCAGTTTCAGAGGTTGGAGCGGGAGGGGGGCAGATACGCAGTATTTT.

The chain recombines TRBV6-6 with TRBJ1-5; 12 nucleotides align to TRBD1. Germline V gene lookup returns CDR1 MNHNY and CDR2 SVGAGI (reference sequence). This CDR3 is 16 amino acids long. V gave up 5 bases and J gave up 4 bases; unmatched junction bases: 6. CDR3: CASSRGTGGVNQPQHF. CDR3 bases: TGTGCCAGCAGTAGAGGGACAGGGGGCGTGAATCAGCCCCAGCATTTT.

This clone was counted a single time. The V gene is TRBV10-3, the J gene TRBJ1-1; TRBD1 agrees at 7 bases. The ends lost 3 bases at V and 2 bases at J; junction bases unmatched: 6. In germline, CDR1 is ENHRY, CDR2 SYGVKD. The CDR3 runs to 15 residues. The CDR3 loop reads CAISDTGTANTEAFF. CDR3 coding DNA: TGTGCCATCAGTGATACCGGGACAGCCAACACTGAAGCTTTCTTT.

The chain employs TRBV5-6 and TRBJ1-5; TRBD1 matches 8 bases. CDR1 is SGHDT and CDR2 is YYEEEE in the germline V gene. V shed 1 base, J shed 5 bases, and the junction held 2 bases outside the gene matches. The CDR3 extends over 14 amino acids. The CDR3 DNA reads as TGTGCCAGCAGCTTGACAGGGGGTGATCAGCCCCAGCATTTT. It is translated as CASSLTGGDQPQHF.

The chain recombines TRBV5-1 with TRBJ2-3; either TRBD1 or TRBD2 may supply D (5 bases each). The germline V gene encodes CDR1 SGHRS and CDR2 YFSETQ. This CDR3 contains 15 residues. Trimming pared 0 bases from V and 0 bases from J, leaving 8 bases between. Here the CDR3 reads CASSLVEGSTDTQYF. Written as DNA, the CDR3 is TGCGCCAGCAGCTTGGTAGAGGGGAGCACAGATACGCAGTATTTT.

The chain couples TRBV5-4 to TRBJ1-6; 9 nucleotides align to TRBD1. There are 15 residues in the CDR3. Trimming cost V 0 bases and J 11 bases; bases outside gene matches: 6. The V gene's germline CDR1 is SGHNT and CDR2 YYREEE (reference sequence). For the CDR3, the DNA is TGTGCCAGCAGCTTGGCGGGACAGGGATATACACCCCTCCACTTT. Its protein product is CASSLAGQGYTPLHF.

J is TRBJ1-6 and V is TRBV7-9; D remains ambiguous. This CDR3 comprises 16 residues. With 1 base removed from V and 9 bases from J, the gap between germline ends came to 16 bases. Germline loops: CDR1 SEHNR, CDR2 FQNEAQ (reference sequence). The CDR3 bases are TGTGCCAGCAGCTTAGATGGGCCGGGAGGCGCTTCACCCCTCCACTTT. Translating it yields CASSLDGPGGASPLHF.

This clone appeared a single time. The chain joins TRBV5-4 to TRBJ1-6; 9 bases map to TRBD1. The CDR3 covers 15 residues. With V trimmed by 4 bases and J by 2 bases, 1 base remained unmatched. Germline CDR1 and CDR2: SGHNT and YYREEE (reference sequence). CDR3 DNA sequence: TGTGCCAGCAGCGGGGACAGGGCCTATAATTCACCCCTCCACTTT. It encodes CASSGDRAYNSPLHF.

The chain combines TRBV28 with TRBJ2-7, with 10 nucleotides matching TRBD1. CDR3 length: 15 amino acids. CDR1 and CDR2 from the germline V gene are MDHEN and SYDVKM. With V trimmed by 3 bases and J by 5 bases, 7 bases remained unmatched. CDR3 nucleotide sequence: TGTGCCAGCAGTTTCCGTGACAGGGGGCGCCACGAGCAGTACTTC. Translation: CASSFRDRGRHEQYF.

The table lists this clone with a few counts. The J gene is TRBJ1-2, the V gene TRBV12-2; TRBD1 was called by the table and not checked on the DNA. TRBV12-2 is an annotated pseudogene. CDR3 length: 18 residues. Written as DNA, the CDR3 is TGTGCAAGTCGCTTAACCCTCCCGTACAGCTCACATAACTATGGCTACACCTTC. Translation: CASRLTLPYSSHNYGYTF.